This T cell receptor beta chain was captured by sequencing in a study of Siglec-9 on CD8 T cells in melanoma. General observations from the study: Siglec-9 reportedly marks and regulates an effector memory CD8+ T-cell subset apparently accumulating in melanoma tumors.

In germline, CDR1 is MNHEY, CDR2 SMNVEV (reference sequence). The CDR3 sequence is 15 residues long. Trimming cost V 7 bases and J 5 bases, with 20 bases left between them. The assay was immunoSEQ multiplex PCR, and TCRdb's table has in-frame clones only and misses some. This table has around 35,000 clones, 65% to 85% appearing once. Of note for this clone: Antigen: not known.

The rearrangement links TRBV27 to TRBJ1-2; perhaps TRBD1 as D (6 bases). The sample consisted of Siglec-9- CD8+ T cells sorted from blood. The sequence was obtained from a human donor in good health. CDR3 sequence reads: CASTQSGTRWYGYTF. The CDR3 coding sequence is TGTGCCAGCACCCAATCGGGGACAAGGTGGTATGGCTACACCTTC.